This T cell receptor beta chain was documented in a study of blood T cell repertoires in COVID-19. Whole-study context: PBMCs, B-cell-depleted T cells, or T cells were the source of the cDNA or gDNA that made up the material.

Germline CDR1 MNHEY, CDR2 SVGAGI. The V gene lost 0 bases and the J gene lost 1 base, with 6 bases spanning the gap. CDR3 length: 15 amino acids. Repertoires were generated with immunoSEQ multiplex PCR, while TCRdb's copy carries only in-frame clones and drops some. The table shows fewer than 300,000 clones, with about 88% occurring only once. Sequences were obtained from peripheral blood. The chain recombines TRBV6-5 with TRBJ2-2; D unclear. The TCR comes from a man in his sixties who had recovered from COVID-19. CDR3 sequence reads: CASSYSTGNTGELFF. The CDR3 DNA reads as TGTGCCAGCAGTTACTCAACGGGGAACACCGGGGAGCTGTTTTTT.